This T cell receptor (beta chain) was sequenced for a study of neurological immune-mediated disorders. General study findings and limits: Expansion of TCR clones was greatest in HTLV-1-associated myelopathy and smallest in multiple sclerosis, where it fell below that of healthy controls.

The CDR3 has 18 amino acids. Germline CDR1 reads MGHRA; CDR2 reads YSYEKL. After removal of 2 bases from V and 2 bases from J, the junction contained 12 bases not matched to a gene. TCRdb processed the 5' RACE reads anew with MiXCR; each CDR3 protein has one entry. The data show tens of thousands of distinct CDR3 sequences, with about 4.9% seen just once and around 7% held by the top ten. This clonotype was seen ten or more times. Antigen specificity is unknown. Sequenced material: PBMCs. J is TRBJ2-7 and V is TRBV4-1; 10 bases agree with TRBD2. This TCR was recovered from a man aged 25 to 40 with multiple sclerosis. This CDR3 is CASSQKDPSGGYTYEQYF. CDR3 DNA sequence: TGCGCCAGCAGCCAAAAAGACCCTAGCGGGGGATATACCTACGAGCAGTACTTC.